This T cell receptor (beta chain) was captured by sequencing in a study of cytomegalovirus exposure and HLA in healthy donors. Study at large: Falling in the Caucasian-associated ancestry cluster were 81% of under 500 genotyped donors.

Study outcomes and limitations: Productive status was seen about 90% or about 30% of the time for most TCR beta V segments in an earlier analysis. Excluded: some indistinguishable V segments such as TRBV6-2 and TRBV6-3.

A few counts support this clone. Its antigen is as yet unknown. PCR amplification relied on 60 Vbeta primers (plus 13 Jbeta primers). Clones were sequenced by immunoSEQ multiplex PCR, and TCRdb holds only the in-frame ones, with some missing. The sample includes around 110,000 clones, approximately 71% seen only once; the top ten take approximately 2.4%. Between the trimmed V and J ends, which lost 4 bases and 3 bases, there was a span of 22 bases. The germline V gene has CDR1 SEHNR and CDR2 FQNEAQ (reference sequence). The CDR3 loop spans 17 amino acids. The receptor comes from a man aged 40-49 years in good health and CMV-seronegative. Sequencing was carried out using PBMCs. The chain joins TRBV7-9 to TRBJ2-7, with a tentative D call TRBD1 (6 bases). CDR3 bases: TGTGCCAGCAGCTCCTCAACCAATACAGGGTCCCACTACGAGCAGTACTTC. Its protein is CASSSSTNTGSHYEQYF.